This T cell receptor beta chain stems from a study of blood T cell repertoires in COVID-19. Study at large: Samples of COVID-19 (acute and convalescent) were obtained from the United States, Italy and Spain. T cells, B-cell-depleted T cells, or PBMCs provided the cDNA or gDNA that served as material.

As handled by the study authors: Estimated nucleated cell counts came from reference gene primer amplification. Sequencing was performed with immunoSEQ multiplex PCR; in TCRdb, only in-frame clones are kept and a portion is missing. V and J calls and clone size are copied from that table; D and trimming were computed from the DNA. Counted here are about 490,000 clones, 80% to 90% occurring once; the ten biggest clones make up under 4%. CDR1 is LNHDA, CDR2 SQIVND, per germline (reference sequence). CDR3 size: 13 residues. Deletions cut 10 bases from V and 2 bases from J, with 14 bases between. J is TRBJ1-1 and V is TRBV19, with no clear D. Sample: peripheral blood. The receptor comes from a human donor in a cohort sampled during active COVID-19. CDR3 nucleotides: TGTGCCACTTCAATGAGGGTAAACACTGAAGCTTTCTTT. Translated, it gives CATSMRVNTEAFF.